Presented here are 2 T cell receptor beta chains from one specimen sequenced in a study of CD8 T cells in Susac syndrome. Random hexamers primed reverse transcription of about 0.45 to 1 ug RNA. Using its own MiXCR run on the immunoSEQ multiplex PCR reads, TCRdb lists one record per CDR3 protein. The sample includes just under 150,000 distinct CDR3 sequences, around 94% of them seen just once. Material for sequencing was CD4+ T cells from PBMCs. These receptors were collected from a human donor in good health.

This clonotype was observed a single time. The rearrangement links TRBV2 to TRBJ2-1; D possibly corresponds to TRBD1 (5 bases). CDR1 is SNHLY and CDR2 is FYNNEI in the germline V gene. This CDR3 is 14 amino acids long. Trimming shortened V by 7 bases and J by 5 bases, and 15 bases separated the two germline ends. The CDR3: CASIAQGQNNEQFF. The CDR3 nucleotides read TGTGCCAGCATCGCCCAAGGACAAAACAATGAGCAGTTCTTC.

This sequence joins TRBV6-5 and TRBJ2-3, with 7 bases identical to TRBD2. Germline lookup yields CDR1 MNHEY and CDR2 SVGAGI. This CDR3 has 18 amino acids. Trimming cost V 0 bases and J 1 base; bases outside gene matches: 10. The CDR3 loop is CASSYSGGGLLGTDTQYF. CDR3 nucleotides: TGTGCCAGCAGTTACTCTGGGGGAGGGCTGTTAGGCACAGATACGCAGTATTTT.